The 13 T cell receptor beta chains below were found in one sample sequenced in a study of Tregs in tolerant kidney transplant recipients. TCRdb's table, derived via immunoSEQ multiplex PCR, lists solely in-frame clones and lacks some. The sample lists some 240,000 clones, about four fifths occurring once. Sequencing was done on a sample of CD4+ T cells from blood. These receptors originate from a human donor in good health.

V is TRBV7-3 and J is TRBJ1-1; D uncertain. Trimming cost V 5 bases and J 11 bases, with 9 bases left between them. The CDR3 covers 10 residues. Per germline, CDR1 SGHTA and CDR2 FQGTGA. For the CDR3, the DNA is TGTGCCAGCAGCCACTCGGGGGCTTTCTTT. Residues: CASSHSGAFF.

The gene calls are TRBV6-1 and TRBJ1-2, with a weak D call TRBD1 (6 bases). The V and J ends lost 3 bases and 1 base respectively, with 15 bases between them. Germline loops: CDR1 MNHNS, CDR2 SASEGT. CDR3 length: 16 residues. CDR3 residues: CASSDTDRPVNYGYTF. CDR3 DNA: TGTGCCAGCAGTGACACTGACAGGCCCGTTAACTATGGCTACACCTTC.

A few counts support this clone. The chain couples TRBV6-5 to TRBJ1-5, with D maybe TRBD1 (5 bases). Germline V gene sequence: CDR1 MNHEY, CDR2 SVGAGI. The CDR3 runs 14 residues. The germline V and J ends were trimmed by 5 bases and 7 bases, with 15 bases remaining between them. The chain's CDR3 is CASSRGGGAQPQHF. DNA for the CDR3: TGTGCCAGCAGTCGGGGTGGGGGAGCACAGCCCCAGCATTTT.

The V and J genes are TRBV6-1 and TRBJ2-1; D call uncertain. With 8 bases removed from V and 6 bases from J, the gap between germline ends came to 17 bases. The CDR3 totals 14 residues. Germline loops: CDR1 MNHNS, CDR2 SASEGT. The CDR3 is CASGPSTRVNEQFF. DNA for the CDR3: TGTGCCAGCGGACCCTCCACGAGAGTCAATGAGCAGTTCTTC.

The chain has TRBV4-1 and TRBJ2-3; 8 bases map to TRBD2. The CDR3 spans 19 residues. Germline V gene data show CDR1 as MGHRA and CDR2 as YSYEKL. With V trimmed by 1 base and J by 0 bases, 12 bases remained unmatched. The CDR3 coding sequence is TGCGCCAGCAGCCAAGGGCGCCTAGCGGGTTTAACAAGCACAGATACGCAGTATTTT. Translated: CASSQGRLAGLTSTDTQYF.

This chain uses TRBV11-2 with TRBJ2-1; 10 nucleotides align to TRBD2. The CDR3 extends over 15 amino acids. The ends lost 7 bases at V and 4 bases at J; junction bases unmatched: 7. CDR1 is SGHAT and CDR2 is FQNNGV in the germline V gene. CDR3 nucleotide sequence: TGTGCCAGCACGCTACTAGCGGGAAGTTACAATGAGCAGTTCTTC. Encoded protein: CASTLLAGSYNEQFF.

This clone has more than one count but fewer than ten. The V call is TRBV18, the J call TRBJ1-1; D remains ambiguous. Trimming cost V 3 bases and J 1 base, with 9 bases left between them. Germline loops: CDR1 KGHSH, CDR2 LQKENI. The CDR3 runs 14 residues. The CDR3 here is CASSPPKPNTEAFF. CDR3 coding DNA: TGTGCCAGCTCACCCCCCAAGCCGAACACTGAAGCTTTCTTT.

V is TRBV5-1 and J is TRBJ1-2, with TRBD1 identical over 7 bases. The CDR3 runs 14 residues. The germline V gene encodes CDR1 SGHRS and CDR2 YFSETQ. V dropped 4 bases and J dropped 7; count of bases not matched to a gene: 10. CDR3 amino acids: CASSVLTGVGGYTF. In nucleotides, the CDR3 is TGCGCCAGCAGCGTATTAACAGGGGTAGGTGGCTACACCTTC.

The chain couples TRBV7-9 to TRBJ2-7, with D maybe TRBD2 (5 bases). This CDR3 comprises 17 residues. Looked up from germline, CDR1 is SEHNR and CDR2 is FQNEAQ (reference sequence). Trimming took off 1 base at V and 1 base at J, with 17 bases between the two ends. CDR3: CASSLVARRTNSYEQYF. The CDR3 DNA reads as TGTGCCAGCAGCTTAGTAGCGAGGAGAACCAATTCCTACGAGCAGTACTTC.

The chain joins TRBV4-2 to TRBJ2-7, with 9 bases identical to TRBD2. The CDR3 extends over 15 amino acids. Trimming took 1 base from V and 3 from J; bases not matched to a gene: 4. Germline lookup yields CDR1 LGHNA and CDR2 YNFKEQ. The CDR3 DNA reads as TGTGCCAGCAGCCAAGGATGGCGGGGGGGCTACGAGCAGTACTTC. Its protein product is CASSQGWRGGYEQYF.

The CDR3 DNA reads TGTGCCAGCAGCTCCGGGACAGGGCTGGCACCCCTCCACTTT. The encoded protein is CASSSGTGLAPLHF. V usage is TRBV5-5 and J usage is TRBJ1-6; 9 bases are a match to TRBD1. The CDR3 is made up of 14 amino acids. The junction had 6 bases not matched to a gene; V was cut back by 3 bases and J by 11 bases. Per germline, CDR1 SGHKS and CDR2 YYEKEE (reference sequence). The full variable domain, rest sourced from reference TRBV5-5 and TRBJ1-6, is DAGVTQSPTHLIKTRGQQVTLRCSPISGHKSVSWYQQVLGQGPQFIFQYYEKEERGRGNFPDRFSARQFPNYSSELNVNALLLGDSALYLCASSSGTGLAPLHFGNGTRLTVT.

The CDR3 nucleotides read TGTGCCAGCAGTGGGACACTGAGGGACTATGGCTACACCTTC. It encodes CASSGTLRDYGYTF. This chain joins TRBV2 and TRBJ1-2; a possible D gene is TRBD1 (5 bases). V lost 4 bases to trimming and J lost 3 bases, with 12 bases between them. Germline V lookup: CDR1 SNHLY, CDR2 FYNNEI. The CDR3 spans 14 residues.

V is TRBV4-2 and J is TRBJ2-7; TRBD1 matches at 9 bases. CDR1 and CDR2 from the germline V gene are LGHNA and YNFKEQ. V lost 5 bases, J lost 1 base, and 9 bases stayed unmatched. The CDR3 length is 16 residues. Here the CDR3 reads CASSGSGTGRSYEQYF. The CDR3 nucleotides are TGTGCCAGCAGCGGCTCCGGGACAGGGAGATCCTACGAGCAGTACTTC.